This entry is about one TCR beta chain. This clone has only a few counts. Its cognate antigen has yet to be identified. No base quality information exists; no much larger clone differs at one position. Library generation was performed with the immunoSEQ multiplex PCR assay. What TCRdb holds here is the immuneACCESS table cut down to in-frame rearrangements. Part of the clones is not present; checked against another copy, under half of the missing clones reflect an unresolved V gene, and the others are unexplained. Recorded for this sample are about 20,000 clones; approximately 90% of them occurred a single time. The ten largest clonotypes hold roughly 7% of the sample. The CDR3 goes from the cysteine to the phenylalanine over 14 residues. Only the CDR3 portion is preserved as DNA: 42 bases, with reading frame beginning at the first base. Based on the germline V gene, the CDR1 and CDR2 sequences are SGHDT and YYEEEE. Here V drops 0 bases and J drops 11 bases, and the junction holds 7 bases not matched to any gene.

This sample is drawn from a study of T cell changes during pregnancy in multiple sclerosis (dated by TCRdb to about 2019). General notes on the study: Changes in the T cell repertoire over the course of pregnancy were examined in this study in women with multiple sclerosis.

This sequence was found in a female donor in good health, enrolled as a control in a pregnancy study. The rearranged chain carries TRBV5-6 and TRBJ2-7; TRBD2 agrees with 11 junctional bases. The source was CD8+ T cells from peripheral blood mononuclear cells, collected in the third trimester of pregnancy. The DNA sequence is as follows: TGTGCCAGCAGCTTGGTTGCTAGCGGGGGGATTAAGTACTTC. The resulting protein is CASSLVASGGIKYF.